The T cell receptor (beta chain) described here comes from a study of cytotoxic CD8 clonotypes in ibrutinib-treated CLL. About the study: Mean productive templates were 255,043; mean productive rearrangements were around 90,000.

Sequencing was performed with immunoSEQ multiplex PCR; in TCRdb, only in-frame clones are kept and a portion is missing. The sample includes about 200,000 clones, over 65% of them seen just once. The V gene lost 5 bases and the J gene lost 8 bases, with 17 bases spanning the gap. This CDR3 comprises 14 residues. Germline-derived CDR1 and CDR2 are SNHLY and FYNNEI. General study results and limits: Having risen at ibrutinib response, clonality had fallen back toward baseline by progression. Public clonotypes were uncommon and contracted or stayed stable on treatment. At the start, clonality exceeded age-matched healthy donors and followed circulating CD8+ T-cell counts.

This clone was recorded a few times. The target antigen is unknown. This TCR was sampled from a human donor with chronic lymphocytic leukemia. The source material was PBMCs, sampled after 12 months of ibrutinib treatment. The chain is built from TRBV2 and TRBJ2-3, with D possibly being TRBD1 (5 bases). The CDR3 bases are TGTGCCAGCAGTACTCTTAAGGGGTCGGGTACGCAGTATTTT. Translation gives CASSTLKGSGTQYF.